The 17 T cell receptor beta chains presented below share a single source sample, sequenced in a study of control samples from healthy donors and cancer patients (dated by TCRdb to the early 2020s). The library was obtained by the immunoSEQ multiplex PCR assay. Imported from immuneACCESS, the table was reduced by TCRdb to in-frame sequences with V and J called. These copies leave out some clones; in studies compared against another copy, an unresolved V gene accounts for under half, and the cause of the remainder is not known. The table for this sample lists about 94,000 clones; 90% of them were counted only once. Around 3.5% of the sample lies in the top ten. The sequenced sample consisted of blood. Receptors were obtained from a woman under 30 in good health.

As concerns this clone: Mismatch with germline at one junction end may stem from a read error. The chain combines TRBV20-1 with TRBJ1-3; D is perhaps TRBD1 (6 bases). The CDR3 sequence is 13 residues long. The germline V gene encodes CDR1 DFQATT and CDR2 SNEGSKA (reference sequence). The CDR3 sequence: CSASEGVGDTIYF. CDR3 DNA: TGCAGTGCTAGTGAGGGGGTTGGAGACACCATATATTTT.

The chain links TRBV6-6 to TRBJ1-5; a weak D match, TRBD1 (5 bases). The V gene's germline CDR1 is MNHNY and CDR2 SVGAGI (reference sequence). This CDR3 has 14 amino acids. Trimming stripped 4 bases from V and 3 bases from J, with 10 bases between. The chain's CDR3 is CASSLGENNQPQHF. The CDR3 coding sequence is TGTGCCAGCAGTTTAGGGGAAAACAATCAGCCCCAGCATTTT.

V gene TRBV2 combines with J gene TRBJ1-5; D call uncertain. CDR1 is SNHLY, CDR2 FYNNEI, per germline. This CDR3 is 13 amino acids long. The V gene lost 3 bases and the J gene lost 7 bases, with 10 bases spanning the gap. In nucleotides, the CDR3 is TGTGCCAGCAGTGAGTCACAGTCCCAGCCCCAGCATTTT. It yields the protein CASSESQSQPQHF.

V is TRBV19 and J is TRBJ1-4; D is possibly TRBD1 (5 bases). CDR1 is LNHDA and CDR2 is SQIVND in the germline V gene (reference sequence). There are 15 residues in the CDR3. The ends were cut back, 8 bases at V and 4 bases at J, with 17 bases in the middle. In nucleotides, the CDR3 is TGTGCCAGTGGCTTCCAGGGCCCGTTTAATGAAAAACTGTTTTTT. Its protein product is CASGFQGPFNEKLFF.

This rearrangement joins TRBV7-3 to TRBJ1-2, with D perhaps matching TRBD1 (6 bases). The CDR3 spans 14 residues. The germline V and J ends were trimmed by 6 bases and 8 bases, with 19 bases remaining between them. Germline CDR1 reads SGHTA; CDR2 reads FQGTGA. In DNA, the CDR3 is TGTGCCAGCAGTCCCGACGGGGGCGCCGGGGGCTACACCTTC. It specifies CASSPDGGAGGYTF.

Written as DNA, the CDR3 is TGTGCCAGCAGCGGGCGAACAGGGGAAAAACTGTTTTTT. Its protein product is CASSGRTGEKLFF. V gene TRBV9 combines with J gene TRBJ1-4; the D gene is possibly TRBD1 (6 bases). Trimming removed 3 bases from V and 8 bases from J, with 11 bases in between. The CDR3 is 13 amino acids. CDR1 is SGDLS, CDR2 YYNGEE, per germline.

V usage is TRBV6-6 and J usage is TRBJ2-1; D remains ambiguous. This CDR3 spans 10 amino acids. The germline V gene has CDR1 MNHNY and CDR2 SVGAGI (reference sequence). The germline V and J ends were trimmed by 8 bases and 7 bases, with 6 bases remaining between them. CDR3 sequence reads: CASVGNEQFF. The DNA for the CDR3 is TGTGCCAGCGTGGGGAATGAGCAGTTCTTC.

The rearrangement joins TRBV5-6 to TRBJ2-2, with no clear D. Trimming cost V 1 base and J 1 base, with 5 bases left between them. CDR3 length: 14 residues. CDR1 SGHDT and CDR2 YYEEEE come from the germline V gene. The CDR3 here is CASSLQGNTGELFF. The CDR3 DNA reads TGTGCCAGCAGCTTGCAAGGGAACACCGGGGAGCTGTTTTTT.

Here the CDR3 reads CASRCPGTALFNEKLFF. The DNA for the CDR3 is TGTGCCAGCAGATGCCCCGGGACAGCGCTTTTTAATGAAAAACTGTTTTTT. J is TRBJ1-4 and V is TRBV27; TRBD1 matches 7 bases. The CDR3 covers 17 residues. Germline-derived CDR1 and CDR2 are MNHEY and SMNVEV (reference sequence). The V and J ends lost 6 bases and 4 bases, in that order; junction bases with no gene match: 14.

The rearrangement links TRBV18 to TRBJ1-1; D remains unclear. The CDR3 has 13 amino acids. Germline V gene data show CDR1 as KGHSH and CDR2 as LQKENI. Trimming cost V 2 bases and J 9 bases, with 13 bases left between them. The CDR3 nucleotides are TGTGCCAGCTCACCAGACTCTCACCCCCAAGCTTTCTTT. Translation gives CASSPDSHPQAFF.

The rearrangement uses TRBV5-6 and TRBJ2-7; 9 positions agree with TRBD1. Trimming removed 1 base from V and 7 bases from J; junction bases left unmatched: 12. Germline CDR1 SGHDT, CDR2 YYEEEE. The CDR3 covers 16 residues. CDR3 sequence reads: CASSLKGDRVWVEQYF. CDR3 in DNA: TGTGCCAGCAGCTTGAAAGGGGACAGGGTATGGGTTGAGCAGTACTTC. The full variable domain, its missing parts supplied by reference TRBV5-6 and TRBJ2-7, is DAGVTQSPTHLIKTRGQQVTLRCSPKSGHDTVSWYQQALGQGPQFIFQYYEEEERQRGNFPDRFSGHQFPNYSSELNVNALLLGDSALYLCASSLKGDRVWVEQYFGPGTRLTVT.

V gene TRBV19 combines with J gene TRBJ1-1; the match to TRBD1 covers 11 bases. Trimming removed 4 bases from V and 0 bases from J; junction bases left unmatched: 4. The CDR3 spans 16 residues. Germline lookup yields CDR1 LNHDA and CDR2 SQIVND (reference sequence). The CDR3 is CASSTRTGGLNTEAFF. In nucleotides, the CDR3 is TGTGCCAGTAGTACAAGGACAGGGGGCCTGAACACTGAAGCTTTCTTT. The variable domain in full, completed from reference TRBV19 and TRBJ1-1, reads DGGITQSPKYLFRKEGQNVTLSCEQNLNHDAMYWYRQDPGQGLRLIYYSQIVNDFQKGDIAEGYSVSREKKESFPLTVTSAQKNPTAFYLCASSTRTGGLNTEAFFGQGTRLTVV.

This clone has a single count. V is TRBV25-1 and J is TRBJ1-2, with D maybe TRBD1 (6 bases). Germline V gene sequence: CDR1 MGHDK, CDR2 SYGVNS. Trimming left V 3 bases short and J 8 bases short, with 13 bases between. This CDR3 spans 13 amino acids. DNA for the CDR3: TGTGCCAGCAGTGAGGAGGGGGAACCAGGCTACACCTTC. This translates into CASSEEGEPGYTF.

The V call is TRBV25-1, the J call TRBJ2-7; 7 bases map to TRBD1. The CDR3 is 16 residues long. Germline V gives CDR1 MGHDK, CDR2 SYGVNS. The V gene end was trimmed by 3 bases and the J gene end by 4 bases; junction bases not matched to a gene: 12. This CDR3 reads CASSDWPTGSIYEQYF. For the CDR3, the DNA is TGTGCCAGCAGTGACTGGCCGACAGGGTCAATTTACGAGCAGTACTTC.

The chain couples TRBV11-3 to TRBJ2-2, with no clear D. The CDR3 covers 12 residues. Germline CDR1 SGHNT, CDR2 YENEEA. The germline V and J ends were trimmed by 2 bases and 6 bases, with 4 bases remaining between them. Written as DNA, the CDR3 is TGTGCCAGCAGCTTAAGATCCGGGGAGCTGTTTTTT. Protein: CASSLRSGELFF. The entire variable domain, with the rest obtained from reference TRBV11-3 and TRBJ2-2, is as follows: EAGVVQSPRYKIIEKKQPVAFWCNPISGHNTLYWYLQNLGQGPELLIRYENEEAVDDSQLPKDRFSAERLKGVDSTLKIQPAELGDSAVYLCASSLRSGELFFGEGSRLTVL.

The chain joins TRBV18 to TRBJ1-1; a possible D gene is TRBD1 (5 bases). CDR1 and CDR2 from the germline V gene are KGHSH and LQKENI. Trimming left V 1 base short and J 2 bases short, with 14 bases between. CDR3 length: 16 residues. The CDR3 DNA is TGTGCCAGCTCACCACAGCAGCAGGGCGGAAACACTGAAGCTTTCTTT. As protein: CASSPQQQGGNTEAFF.

This sequence joins TRBV18 and TRBJ2-2, with D possibly TRBD2 on 5 matching bases. Germline values: CDR1 KGHSH, CDR2 LQKENI. This CDR3 has 17 residues. V was shortened by 4 bases and J by 6 bases, with 21 bases between the two germline ends. The CDR3 nucleotides are TGTGCCAGCTCACAGGACTCCCCGGGGTCCTACGCCGGGGAGCTGTTTTTT. It is translated as CASSQDSPGSYAGELFF.